Described below is a single T cell receptor beta chain sequence and its context. Relative to its sample, this clonotype is medium-sized (0.01 to 0.1%). No antigen is known for it. The input lacks base qualities; no much larger clone sits a single base away. Trimming removed 3 bases from V and 2 bases from J; the gene matches leave 4 bases unexplained. Its CDR3 holds 13 amino acids, cysteine through phenylalanine. Solely the CDR3 DNA is kept, with 39 bases framed from the first base. The germline V gene (reference sequence) sets CDR1 to DFQATT and CDR2 to SNEGSKA. The data originate from a study of naive and memory T cell subsets (dated by TCRdb to between 2016 and 2019). Background for the entire study: The study applied an open-source, UMI-based TCR alpha and beta sequencing pipeline to sorted naive and memory peripheral blood T cell subsets. The results of the functional CMV T cell responses matched the IgG serology results in every case. RNA was DNase-treated and reverse transcribed with TCR constant-region primers, mostly using SuperScript III. Summary of the overall study and its limitations: RNA-based TCR counts may be affected by expression changes linked to T cell activation and differentiation. Once error correction was done, more than 90% of naive TCR sequences showed up just once, which made the naive abundance distributions much steeper than those of the memory subsets. Clonotypes were defined as single alpha or beta chain sequences, not paired alpha/beta receptors. In both CD4 and CD8 cells, the Gini index increased while Shannon and inverse Simpson diversity decreased from naive through CM, EM and EMRA. No ground truth was available to validate the repertoire findings for the naive and memory subsets. TCR abundance followed a power law with an exponent that was different for naive and memory subsets but consistent across the three individuals.

From the second PCR step onward, the TCR alpha chain libraries and the TCR beta chain libraries were amplified separately. CMV status of each donor was established by measuring IFNgamma production from CD4+ T cells after fresh PBMCs were stimulated overnight with CMV viral lysate. Miltenyi beads were used first to positively select CD4 T cells, and CD8 T cells were then positively selected from the CD4-negative fraction. Cells were stained for CD3, CD4, CD8, CD45RA, CD27 and a live/dead dye and were sorted on a BD Aria II into four subsets based on CD45RA and CD27. Effector memory cells were sorted as CD45RA-CD27-, whereas EMRA cells were sorted as CD45RA+CD27-. Blood came from a few healthy volunteers, each fractionated into CD4 and CD8 T cells and then into four differentiation subsets. Roughly 0.12 L of peripheral blood was taken from each donor, and PBMC were separated by density-gradient centrifugation on Ficoll-Paque PLUS. Sorted cells were lysed in RLT buffer, and RNA was extracted with a Qiagen RNeasy kit and stored at -80°C.

Library creation used UMI-ligation and nested PCR. The beta constant-region primer was an equimolar mix of two oligonucleotides covering both TRBC1 and TRBC2. A single-stranded oligonucleotide carrying the SP2 primer and a 12-nucleotide UMI was ligated to the 3' end of the cDNA by T4 RNA ligase 1. Four rounds of PCR were used to amplify ligated cDNA, with nested alpha and beta constant-region primers being used together with the SP2 primer. The ligation reaction was incubated at 16°C for roughly 19-25 hours. PCR2 was typically run as a SYBR Green qPCR and stopped at a predetermined threshold to prevent over-amplification. All purifications after the first were performed with Agencourt AMPure XP magnetic beads. Library amounts were measured by Qubit and library quality was assessed on a TapeStation, where the main peak was expected at around 650 bp. Pooled libraries were sequenced on an Illumina MiSeq with v2 2x251 paired-end kits, typically giving roughly 0.95-2.3 million reads per sample. Each sample library was pooled at roughly 4.1 nM, and about 5-8% PhiX was included to improve cluster recognition. The original methods were these. Decombinator assigned V and J genes to Demultiplexor-processed FASTQ reads by tag matching, allowing a single base-pair mismatch. Collapsinator used UMIs to correct both sequencing errors and frequency errors arising from PCR heterogeneity. TCRs were translated and CDR3s were extracted from the conserved cysteine to the FGXG phenylalanine by CDR3Translator, with non-productive sequences being flagged. Gini, Shannon entropy and inverse Simpson indices were computed after subsampling the repertoires to the same number of UMI-defined TCRs. Within the linear range, a power law was fitted by maximum likelihood to the distributions of clonotype abundance. Similar UMI counts, unique TCR numbers and clonal distributions were obtained with the pipeline and with MIGEC on one naive CD8 sample. Repertoires were searched for several thousand CMV-associated CDR3 sequences compiled from VDJdb and a published dataset. TCRdb redid the processing of the public reads, applying fastp at Q25 and MiXCR, and retained in-frame beta chains. Merged by CDR3 protein, the rows form single entries marked with the most common genes and DNA. The V and J calls, along with clone size, are taken from TCRdb and not from the paper's own processing. This sample gives tens of thousands of distinct CDR3 sequences in total; about an eighth of them show up just once. The ten largest account for 20% to 25% of the sample.

The chain was built from TRBV20-1 and TRBJ2-7, with TRBD2 identical over 7 junction bases. This receptor was identified in a human donor in good health. Material for sequencing was effector memory CD4+ T cells from blood. The cell subset or site label corresponds to: effector memory, CD45RA- CD27-. The base sequence is TGCAGTGCTAGGATCGCGGGGGCCTACGAGCAGTACTTC. Its coded protein is CSARIAGAYEQYF.